This passage covers 14 T cell receptor beta chains from one sample sequenced in a study of blood T cell repertoires in COVID-19. Generated by immunoSEQ multiplex PCR, the TCRdb table keeps only in-frame clones and is missing some. The data hold about 270,000 clones, with roughly 82% observed a single time. Input material: peripheral blood. All receptors come from a woman older than 75 with COVID-19, enrolled during active disease.

A single count supports this clone. The genes are TRBV27 and TRBJ1-1, with TRBD1 matching over 9 bases. The CDR3 has 18 residues. The germline V gene has CDR1 MNHEY and CDR2 SMNVEV (reference sequence). V trimming: 3 bases; J trimming: 3 bases; junction bases outside the gene matches: 14. CDR3 DNA sequence: TGTGCCAGCAGTTTTGTGTGGGGGGGACAGGGCTTGGACACTGAAGCTTTCTTT. Its protein product is CASSFVWGGQGLDTEAFF.

This clone was counted only a few times. This chain joins TRBV28 and TRBJ1-3, with D perhaps TRBD1 (6 bases). V gave up 3 bases and J gave up 8 bases, with 14 bases separating them. The CDR3 consists of 14 residues. The germline V gene encodes CDR1 MDHEN and CDR2 SYDVKM. The CDR3 coding sequence is TGTGCCAGCAGTTTGTCGGACAGAGGTGACACCATATATTTT. It is translated as CASSLSDRGDTIYF. Together with reference TRBV28 and TRBJ1-3, the CDR3 gives the full variable domain: DVKVTQSSRYLVKRTGEKVFLECVQDMDHENMFWYRQDPGLGLRLIYFSYDVKMKEKGDIPEGYSVSREKKERFSLILESASTNQTSMYLCASSLSDRGDTIYFGEGSWLTVV.

This rearrangement joins TRBV21-1 to TRBJ2-2; the table assigns TRBD2, which was not confirmed against the DNA. TRBV21-1 is marked as a pseudogene. The CDR3 extends over 16 amino acids. CDR3 bases: TGTGCCAGCAGCAAAGGCGAGCGGGGGGGCCCCGGGGAGCTGTTTTTT. Protein: CASSKGERGGPGELFF.

The chain links TRBV2 to TRBJ1-1; 7 positions agree with TRBD1. V lost 5 bases and J lost 3; bases outside the gene matches: 9. Germline-derived CDR1 and CDR2 are SNHLY and FYNNEI. The CDR3 totals 15 residues. Here the CDR3 reads CASSIYRGGHTEAFF. In DNA form, the CDR3 reads TGTGCCAGCAGTATTTACAGGGGCGGTCACACTGAAGCTTTCTTT.

The chain has TRBV19 and TRBJ2-7; TRBD2 agrees at 9 bases. Germline-derived CDR1 and CDR2 are LNHDA and SQIVND (reference sequence). Unmatched junction bases numbered 7, after V lost 3 bases and J lost 1 base. CDR3 length equals 16 residues. The CDR3, as DNA: TGTGCCAGTAGTATTAGAGGAGCGGGAGGTTCCTACGAGCAGTACTTC. Its translation is CASSIRGAGGSYEQYF. Full variable domain (remainder filled in from reference TRBV19 and TRBJ2-7): DGGITQSPKYLFRKEGQNVTLSCEQNLNHDAMYWYRQDPGQGLRLIYYSQIVNDFQKGDIAEGYSVSREKKESFPLTVTSAQKNPTAFYLCASSIRGAGGSYEQYFGPGTRLTVT.

This sequence joins TRBV28 and TRBJ2-1; tentatively, D is TRBD1 (6 bases). The CDR3 consists of 15 residues. V was clipped by 5 bases and J by 5 bases, with 16 bases between them. CDR1 is MDHEN and CDR2 is SYDVKM in the germline V gene. Here the CDR3 reads CASSPGTLGNNEQFF. The CDR3 DNA sequence: TGTGCCAGCAGTCCGGGGACATTGGGAAACAATGAGCAGTTCTTC. Based on the CDR3 plus reference TRBV28 and TRBJ2-1, the full variable domain is DVKVTQSSRYLVKRTGEKVFLECVQDMDHENMFWYRQDPGLGLRLIYFSYDVKMKEKGDIPEGYSVSREKKERFSLILESASTNQTSMYLCASSPGTLGNNEQFFGPGTRLTVL.

The V call is TRBV15, the J call TRBJ1-1; D gene unclear. Per the germline V gene, CDR1 is LNHNV and CDR2 is YYDKDF (reference sequence). Trimming took off 1 base at V and 7 bases at J, with 7 bases between the two ends. The CDR3 extends over 12 amino acids. CDR3 coding DNA: TGTGCCACCAGCAGAGGGGCTTATGAAGCTTTCTTT. As protein: CATSRGAYEAFF.

The chain joins TRBV7-8 to TRBJ2-2, with 7 bases fitting TRBD2. This CDR3 comprises 16 residues. With 0 bases clipped from V and 5 bases from J, the junction kept 6 bases outside the gene matches. CDR1 and CDR2 (germline): SGHVS, FQNEAQ. CDR3 nucleotides: TGTGCCAGCAGCTTAGCGGCCACGGGAGGAACCGGGGAGCTGTTTTTT. Translation: CASSLAATGGTGELFF.

The chain has TRBV9 and TRBJ2-3; 7 bases agree with TRBD1. Germline trimming cut 3 bases from V and 14 bases from J; bases unmatched to any gene: 12. The V gene's germline CDR1 is SGDLS and CDR2 YYNGEE. The CDR3 has 13 residues. CDR3 coding DNA: TGTGCCAGCAGCGAAAAAGGGGGCTTAACGGTGTATTTT. This encodes CASSEKGGLTVYF.

V is TRBV19 and J is TRBJ1-1; TRBD1 might be the D (5 bases). Trimming took 7 bases from V and 0 from J, leaving 18 bases between them. The CDR3 is 16 residues long. Germline CDR1 reads LNHDA; CDR2 reads SQIVND (reference sequence). CDR3 residues: CASMGRRPGVNTEAFF. Written as DNA, the CDR3 is TGTGCCAGTATGGGGCGACGACCTGGGGTGAACACTGAAGCTTTCTTT.

This clone was seen once. The chain couples TRBV5-8 to TRBJ1-2, with 8 nucleotides matching TRBD1. V shed 4 bases, J shed 3 bases, and the junction held 2 bases outside the gene matches. Germline CDR1 is SGHTS and CDR2 is YDEGEE. CDR3 size: 13 residues. The CDR3 is CASSPDRDYGYTF. The DNA of the CDR3 is TGTGCCAGCAGCCCGGACAGGGACTATGGCTACACCTTC.

The V call is TRBV6-5, the J call TRBJ2-7; tentative D call: TRBD2 (7 bases). Between the trimmed V and J ends, which lost 10 bases and 6 bases, there was a span of 13 bases. CDR1 is MNHEY, CDR2 SVGAGI, per germline. The CDR3 is 11 residues long. The CDR3 loop is CAIRGGPEQYV. The DNA of the CDR3 is TGTGCCATTAGGGGGGGCCCCGAGCAGTACGTC.

This clone has just a few counts. This chain uses TRBV4-1 with TRBJ1-1, with D tentatively TRBD1 (5 bases). CDR1 is MGHRA, CDR2 YSYEKL, per germline. The ends were cut back, 0 bases at V and 5 bases at J, with 13 bases in the middle. This CDR3 contains 15 residues. The CDR3 DNA reads as TGCGCCAGCAGCCAAGATCTTGGCGGGGGGACTGAAGCTTTCTTT. Its protein is CASSQDLGGGTEAFF.

The chain carries TRBV14 and TRBJ1-1, with D possibly being TRBD1 (5 bases). The CDR3 runs 16 residues. Trimming pared 3 bases from V and 0 bases from J, leaving 14 bases between. The germline V gene encodes CDR1 SGHDN and CDR2 FVKESK. Here the CDR3 reads CASSHNFGALNTEAFF. The CDR3, as DNA: TGTGCCAGCAGCCATAATTTTGGGGCCCTGAACACTGAAGCTTTCTTT.